This T cell receptor (beta chain) is from a study of blood T cell repertoires in COVID-19. Across the whole study: Two negative PCRs, clearance, or symptom resolution were required of recovered Cohort 3 donors. Sample material is recorded as cDNA or gDNA derived from T cells, B-cell-depleted T cells, or PBMCs.

A single count supports this clone. Original processing methods: The assay estimated nucleated cells by amplifying reference gene primers. The assay was immunoSEQ multiplex PCR, and TCRdb's table has in-frame clones only and misses some. The V and J calls and clone size were taken over from that table, and D and trimming were inferred from the DNA. Of hundreds of thousands of clones in the sample, less than 90% were seen once. The study drew participants aged about 18 to 89 years from 24 US areas. The sequenced material came from PBMCs or T cells enriched from blood (not recorded which). The sequence was obtained from a woman between 45 and 65 years old in a cohort exposed to, infected with or recovered from COVID-19 (not recorded which).

The CDR3 region is CASSLAGVTEAFF. CDR3 nucleotide sequence: TGCGCCAGCAGCTTGGCAGGCGTCACTGAAGCTTTCTTT. The chain combines TRBV5-1 with TRBJ1-1; no clear D gene. The CDR3 is made up of 13 amino acids. Germline V gives CDR1 SGHRS, CDR2 YFSETQ. Deletions cut 0 bases from V and 4 bases from J, with 7 bases between. Variable domain in full (rest from reference TRBV5-1 and TRBJ1-1): KAGVTQTPRYLIKTRGQQVTLSCSPISGHRSVSWYQQTPGQGLQFLFEYFSETQRNKGNFPGRFSGRQFSNSRSEMNVSTLELGDSALYLCASSLAGVTEAFFGQGTRLTVV.